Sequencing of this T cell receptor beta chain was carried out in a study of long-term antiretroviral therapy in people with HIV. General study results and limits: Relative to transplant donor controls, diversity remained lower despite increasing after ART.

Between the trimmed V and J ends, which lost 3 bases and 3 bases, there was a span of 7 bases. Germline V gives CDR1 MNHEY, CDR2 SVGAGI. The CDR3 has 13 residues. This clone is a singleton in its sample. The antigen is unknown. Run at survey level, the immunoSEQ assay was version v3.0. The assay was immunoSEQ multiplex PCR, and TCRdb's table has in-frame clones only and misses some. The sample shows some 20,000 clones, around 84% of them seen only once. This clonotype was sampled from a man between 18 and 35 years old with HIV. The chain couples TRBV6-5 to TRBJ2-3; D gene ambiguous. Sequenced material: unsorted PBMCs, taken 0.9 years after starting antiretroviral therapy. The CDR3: CASSYDQTDTQYF. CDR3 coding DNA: TGTGCCAGCAGTTATGACCAGACAGATACGCAGTATTTT.